This TCR beta chain was sequenced in a study of CD8 T cells in Susac syndrome. There are 15 residues in the CDR3. The germline gives CDR1 SGHVS, CDR2 FNYEAQ. Trimming took 5 bases from V and 6 from J; bases not matched to a gene: 10. The RNA input was about 0.5 to 1 ug, and it was reverse transcribed with random hexamers. TCRdb recomputed calls from the immunoSEQ multiplex PCR reads with MiXCR, one row per CDR3 protein. The sample contains approximately 270,000 distinct CDR3 sequences, roughly 93% of which appear only once. This sequence was found in a human donor with multiple sclerosis. The V call is TRBV7-6, the J call TRBJ2-3, with 8 bases matching TRBD2. Sequenced material: CD4+ T cells from PBMCs. The CDR3 bases are TGTGCCAGCAGCCAACTCGGGGGGGCTGTGGATACGCAGTATTTT. It yields the protein CASSQLGGAVDTQYF.